Below, 28 T cell receptor beta chains from the same sample are listed, as sequenced in a study of blood T cell repertoires in COVID-19. The data were produced by immunoSEQ multiplex PCR, yet TCRdb's version contains in-frame clones alone and is incomplete. The sample lists 110,000 to 150,000 clones; roughly four fifths were seen once. Sample: peripheral blood. Receptors were obtained from an elderly woman with acute or convalescent COVID-19.

This chain joins TRBV19 and TRBJ1-1; a weak D match, TRBD1 (5 bases). The CDR3 runs to 13 residues. V shed 6 bases and J shed 2 bases, with 10 bases lying between them. Germline V lookup: CDR1 LNHDA, CDR2 SQIVND (reference sequence). The CDR3 sequence: CASSSQVNTEAFF. The CDR3 DNA is TGTGCCAGTAGCTCACAGGTAAACACTGAAGCTTTCTTT. Variable domain in full (rest from reference TRBV19 and TRBJ1-1): DGGITQSPKYLFRKEGQNVTLSCEQNLNHDAMYWYRQDPGQGLRLIYYSQIVNDFQKGDIAEGYSVSREKKESFPLTVTSAQKNPTAFYLCASSSQVNTEAFFGQGTRLTVV.

The rearrangement links TRBV15 to TRBJ2-7; D is perhaps TRBD2 (6 bases). There are 15 residues in the CDR3. In germline, CDR1 is LNHNV, CDR2 YYDKDF (reference sequence). V lost 1 base and J lost 6, with 16 bases in between. The CDR3 loop reads CATSRGWRDTGEQYF. CDR3 nucleotide sequence: TGTGCCACCAGCAGAGGGTGGAGGGATACGGGCGAGCAGTACTTC.

The CDR3 loop reads CASSFLAGNTGELFF. CDR3 in DNA: TGTGCCAGCAGTTTCTTAGCGGGAAACACCGGGGAGCTGTTTTTT. The gene calls are TRBV27 and TRBJ2-2, with 8 positions matching TRBD2. The CDR3 totals 15 residues. The junction had 2 bases not matched to a gene; V was cut back by 3 bases and J by 2 bases. Germline V gene sequence: CDR1 MNHEY, CDR2 SMNVEV (reference sequence).

This clone was found once. The rearrangement links TRBV6-5 to TRBJ2-1; 12 nucleotides agree with TRBD2. CDR1 is MNHEY and CDR2 is SVGAGI in the germline V gene. Trimming cost V 2 bases and J 8 bases; bases outside gene matches: 4. The CDR3 loop spans 15 amino acids. The CDR3 DNA reads as TGTGCCAGCAGTTACATGACTAGCGGGAGCTATGAGCAGTTCTTC. It translates to CASSYMTSGSYEQFF.

About this clone itself: The junction and the germline gene differ at one end; a read error may be behind it. The J gene is TRBJ2-7, the V gene TRBV2; 11 bases match TRBD2. The CDR3 covers 17 residues. Per the germline V gene, CDR1 is SNHLY and CDR2 is FYNNEI. CDR3 in DNA: TGTGCCAGCAGTGAAGTGGGGCCGGGACTAGCGGTGGGACAGCACTACTTC. It translates to CASSEVGPGLAVGQHYF.

This sequence joins TRBV30 and TRBJ2-5, with D tentatively TRBD1 (5 bases). The CDR3 runs 15 residues. V lost 1 base, J lost 4 bases, and 16 bases lay in between. Looked up from germline, CDR1 is GTSNPN and CDR2 is SVGIG (reference sequence). CDR3 in amino acids: CAWSGTGALGETQYF. The DNA of the CDR3 is TGTGCCTGGAGTGGAACAGGAGCCCTGGGAGAGACCCAGTACTTC.

This clone was detected only once. The gene calls are TRBV7-2 and TRBJ1-2, with 7 bases matching TRBD1. Germline-derived CDR1 and CDR2 are SGHTA and FQGNSA. CDR3 length: 15 residues. V trimming: 4 bases; J trimming: 8 bases; junction bases outside the gene matches: 13. The CDR3 nucleotides are TGTGCCAGCAGCTCTTCACCGGACAGGTCAGAGGGCTACACCTTC. It encodes CASSSSPDRSEGYTF.

The chain joins TRBV9 to TRBJ1-4; no reliable D call. This CDR3 has 16 residues. Deletions cut 0 bases from V and 0 bases from J, with 9 bases between. Germline V lookup: CDR1 SGDLS, CDR2 YYNGEE. The CDR3 region has the DNA TGTGCCAGCAGCGTAGCTTTCGGGGCAACTAATGAAAAACTGTTTTTT. Its protein is CASSVAFGATNEKLFF.

The chain's CDR3 is CASSYRDNEQYF. DNA of the CDR3: TGCGCCAGCAGCTACCGGGACAACGAGCAGTACTTC. The chain couples TRBV5-1 to TRBJ2-7; D is possibly TRBD1 (6 bases). The CDR3 consists of 12 residues. Germline-derived CDR1 and CDR2 are SGHRS and YFSETQ. Trimming pared 3 bases from V and 5 bases from J, leaving 9 bases between.

V usage is TRBV10-2 and J usage is TRBJ2-1; the match to TRBD1 covers 9 bases. Trimming cost V 8 bases and J 7 bases; bases outside gene matches: 12. From germline, CDR1 is WSHSY and CDR2 SAAADI. CDR3 length: 15 amino acids. This CDR3 reads CASRPDRGAFNEQFF. CDR3 bases: TGCGCCAGCCGACCAGACAGGGGGGCCTTTAATGAGCAGTTCTTC.

The V gene is TRBV5-1, the J gene TRBJ2-7, with D possibly being TRBD1 (6 bases). The V end lost 4 bases, the J end lost 2 bases, and 10 bases lay between the germline ends. This CDR3 comprises 13 residues. CDR1 SGHRS and CDR2 YFSETQ come from the germline V gene. CDR3 bases: TGCGCCAGCAGCCCGGACAGACCCTACGAGCAGTACTTC. Its protein is CASSPDRPYEQYF.

The chain couples TRBV14 to TRBJ1-6; D is undetermined. V was trimmed by 3 bases and J by 7 bases, leaving 13 bases between them. The CDR3 runs 15 residues. CDR1 and CDR2 from the germline V gene are SGHDN and FVKESK. CDR3 in amino acids: CASSHRPYTNSPLHF. Written as DNA, the CDR3 is TGTGCCAGCAGCCACCGTCCGTACACCAATTCACCCCTCCACTTT.

This clone has only a few counts. V gene TRBV5-1 combines with J gene TRBJ2-7; 7 bases match TRBD2. This CDR3 region has 15 residues. J lost 1 base, V lost 1 base, and 5 bases had no gene match. The germline gives CDR1 SGHRS, CDR2 YFSETQ. CDR3 in amino acids: CASSLRGEGSYEQYF. The CDR3 nucleotides read TGCGCCAGCAGCTTGCGCGGGGAGGGGTCCTACGAGCAGTACTTC. Drawing the rest from reference TRBV5-1 and TRBJ2-7, the complete variable domain is KAGVTQTPRYLIKTRGQQVTLSCSPISGHRSVSWYQQTPGQGLQFLFEYFSETQRNKGNFPGRFSGRQFSNSRSEMNVSTLELGDSALYLCASSLRGEGSYEQYFGPGTRLTVT.

This clone appeared a few times. This sequence joins TRBV2 and TRBJ2-3, with 9 bases matching TRBD2. CDR1 and CDR2 (germline): SNHLY, FYNNEI. Trimming took 3 bases from V and 5 from J; bases not matched to a gene: 6. The CDR3 length is 15 residues. The CDR3 DNA sequence: TGTGCCAGCAGTGACGGCGGGAGGGCCCTAGATACGCAGTATTTT. Translating it yields CASSDGGRALDTQYF.

The chain has TRBV19 and TRBJ2-1; D gene unclear. Trimming shortened V by 2 bases and J by 4 bases, and 6 bases separated the two germline ends. The CDR3 runs 13 residues. Germline CDR1 is LNHDA and CDR2 is SQIVND (reference sequence). The CDR3 spells CASSIILYNEQFF. DNA of the CDR3: TGTGCCAGTAGTATAATACTTTACAATGAGCAGTTCTTC.

This chain links TRBV19 with TRBJ2-5; 12 bases align to TRBD2. V gave up 4 bases and J gave up 3 bases; unmatched junction bases: 0. The length of the CDR3 is 14 residues. Germline V lookup: CDR1 LNHDA, CDR2 SQIVND (reference sequence). Here the CDR3 reads CASSRTSGEETQYF. In DNA, the CDR3 is TGTGCCAGTAGTAGGACTAGCGGGGAAGAGACCCAGTACTTC.

This chain joins TRBV7-9 and TRBJ1-1; TRBD1 might be the D (5 bases). This CDR3 comprises 15 residues. Germline V gives CDR1 SEHNR, CDR2 FQNEAQ (reference sequence). V was shortened by 4 bases and J by 1 base, with 13 bases between the two germline ends. The CDR3: CASSSLWRGNTEAFF. In nucleotides, the CDR3 is TGTGCCAGCAGCTCTCTATGGAGGGGGAACACTGAAGCTTTCTTT. The full variable domain, completed using reference TRBV7-9 and TRBJ1-1, is DTGVSQNPRHKITKRGQNVTFRCDPISEHNRLYWYRQTLGQGPEFLTYFQNEAQLEKSRLLSDRFSAERPKGSFSTLEIQRTEQGDSAMYLCASSSLWRGNTEAFFGQGTRLTVV.

The chain uses TRBV5-4 and TRBJ1-1, with a tentative D call TRBD1 (5 bases). Germline CDR1 and CDR2: SGHNT and YYREEE (reference sequence). The V end was cut by 2 bases, the J end by 6 bases, with 11 bases between. The CDR3 sequence is 13 residues long. As DNA, the CDR3 is TGTGCCAGCAGCTTTCTATCGGGGGCTGAAGCTTTCTTT. Translation gives CASSFLSGAEAFF.

This chain links TRBV18 with TRBJ2-2, with 8 bases lining up with TRBD2. The germline gives CDR1 KGHSH, CDR2 LQKENI. Trimming at V came to 6 bases and at J to 4 bases, leaving 7 bases not matched to a gene. The CDR3 consists of 15 residues. The CDR3 loop reads CASSHGGARTGELFF. DNA of the CDR3: TGTGCCAGCTCCCACGGGGGGGCGCGCACCGGGGAGCTGTTTTTT.

For the CDR3, the DNA is TGTGCCAGTAGTAAAACCGGGACAGGGGGGGTCGGTGAGCAGTTCTTC. This sequence encodes CASSKTGTGGVGEQFF. The rearrangement links TRBV19 to TRBJ2-1, with 11 bases aligning to TRBD1. Looked up from germline, CDR1 is LNHDA and CDR2 is SQIVND (reference sequence). With V trimmed by 4 bases and J by 9 bases, 11 bases remained unmatched. The CDR3 covers 16 residues.

This clone was seen a handful of times. J is TRBJ1-6 and V is TRBV28; D call uncertain. Per the germline V gene, CDR1 is MDHEN and CDR2 is SYDVKM. The V end lost 10 bases, the J end lost 10 bases, and 17 bases lay between the germline ends. This CDR3 region has 13 residues. The CDR3 protein is CATYLTGNSPLHF. The CDR3 DNA is TGTGCCACCTATTTGACGGGGAACTCACCCCTCCACTTT.

V is TRBV12-3 or TRBV12-4 and J is TRBJ1-2, with 7 bases identical to TRBD1. This CDR3 region has 12 residues. The trim removed 6 bases at V and 7 bases at J, leaving 5 bases unmatched. CDR3 nucleotide sequence: TGTGCCAGCAGAAGGGGGCGGGGTGGCTACACCTTC. It specifies CASRRGRGGYTF.

The chain carries TRBV2 and TRBJ2-1; 9 bases align to TRBD1. V gave up 2 bases and J gave up 10 bases; unmatched junction bases: 12. The V gene's germline CDR1 is SNHLY and CDR2 FYNNEI. The CDR3 length is 16 residues. The chain's CDR3 is CASSETDRGYQWEQFF. In nucleotides, the CDR3 is TGTGCCAGCAGTGAAACGGACAGGGGCTACCAGTGGGAGCAGTTCTTC.

This rearrangement joins TRBV5-5 to TRBJ2-7; TRBD2 agrees at 14 bases. Germline CDR1 SGHKS, CDR2 YYEKEE (reference sequence). V gave up 3 bases and J gave up 4 bases; unmatched junction bases: 3. This CDR3 contains 15 residues. For the CDR3, the DNA is TGTGCCAGCAGCTGGGGACTAGCGGGAGAGTACGAGCAGTACTTC. Translating gives CASSWGLAGEYEQYF. The complete variable domain, with remaining parts taken from reference TRBV5-5 and TRBJ2-7, reads DAGVTQSPTHLIKTRGQQVTLRCSPISGHKSVSWYQQVLGQGPQFIFQYYEKEERGRGNFPDRFSARQFPNYSSELNVNALLLGDSALYLCASSWGLAGEYEQYFGPGTRLTVT.

The CDR3 DNA reads TGTGCCAGCTCACGTGGACAGGGGGCATTTAACACTGAAGCTTTCTTT. It codes for CASSRGQGAFNTEAFF. The chain joins TRBV18 to TRBJ1-1; 11 bases are shared with TRBD1. The germline V gene encodes CDR1 KGHSH and CDR2 LQKENI. With 4 bases clipped from V and 2 bases from J, the junction kept 6 bases outside the gene matches. This CDR3 has 16 residues. Full variable domain (rest looked up from reference TRBV18 and TRBJ1-1): NAGVMQNPRHLVRRRGQEARLRCSPMKGHSHVYWYRQLPEEGLKFMVYLQKENIIDESGMPKERFSAEFPKEGPSILRIQQVVRGDSAAYFCASSRGQGAFNTEAFFGQGTRLTVV.

This sequence joins TRBV5-1 and TRBJ1-2; D remains unclear. The V and J ends lost 4 bases and 0 bases respectively, with 10 bases between them. There are 14 residues in the CDR3. CDR1 SGHRS and CDR2 YFSETQ come from the germline V gene. CDR3 amino acids: CASSPVLANYGYTF. For the CDR3, the DNA is TGCGCCAGCAGCCCCGTCCTCGCTAACTATGGCTACACCTTC.

The chain employs TRBV5-1 and TRBJ1-2; 7 nucleotides agree with TRBD1. V was pared by 1 base and J by 4 bases, with 4 bases of the junction left unmatched. In germline, CDR1 is SGHRS, CDR2 YFSETQ. This CDR3 comprises 14 residues. CDR3 amino acids: CASSLTTGFYGYTF. The CDR3 coding sequence is TGCGCCAGCAGCTTGACGACAGGGTTCTATGGCTACACCTTC. Complete variable domain (other parts from reference TRBV5-1 and TRBJ1-2): KAGVTQTPRYLIKTRGQQVTLSCSPISGHRSVSWYQQTPGQGLQFLFEYFSETQRNKGNFPGRFSGRQFSNSRSEMNVSTLELGDSALYLCASSLTTGFYGYTFGSGTRLTVV.

This sequence joins TRBV29-1 and TRBJ1-2, with 9 nucleotides matching TRBD1. The CDR3 extends over 16 amino acids. The trim removed 4 bases at V and 5 bases at J, leaving 14 bases unmatched. Germline V gene lookup returns CDR1 SQVTM and CDR2 ANQGSEA. This CDR3 reads CSVVGDRAKSGYGYTF. The CDR3 DNA sequence: TGCAGCGTTGTAGGGGACAGGGCTAAGAGTGGTTATGGCTACACCTTC.